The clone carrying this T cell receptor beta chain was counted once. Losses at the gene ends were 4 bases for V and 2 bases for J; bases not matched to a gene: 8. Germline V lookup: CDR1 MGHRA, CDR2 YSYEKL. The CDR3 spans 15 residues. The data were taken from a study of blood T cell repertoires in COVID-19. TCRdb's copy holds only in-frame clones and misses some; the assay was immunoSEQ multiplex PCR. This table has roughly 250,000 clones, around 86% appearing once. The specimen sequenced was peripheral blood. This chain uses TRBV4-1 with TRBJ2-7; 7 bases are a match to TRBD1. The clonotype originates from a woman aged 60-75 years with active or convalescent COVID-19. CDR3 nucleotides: TGCGCCAGCAGCCCCCCGGGACAGCCGACCTACGAGCAGTACTTC. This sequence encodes CASSPPGQPTYEQYF.